Below, 20 T cell receptor beta chains from the same sample are listed, as sequenced in a study of CD8 T cells in Susac syndrome. Random hexamers primed reverse transcription of about 0.45 to 1 ug RNA. TCRdb used MiXCR to reprocess the immunoSEQ multiplex PCR reads, holding one entry per CDR3 protein. The sample includes tens of thousands of distinct CDR3 sequences, around 96% of them seen just once. The sample comprised CD8+ T cells from PBMCs. Receptors originate from a human donor with multiple sclerosis.

The chain couples TRBV7-3 to TRBJ2-2; D gene ambiguous. From germline, CDR1 is SGHTA and CDR2 FQGTGA. V lost 5 bases and J 4 bases, leaving 11 bases between the germline ends. This CDR3 is built from 14 residues. DNA of the CDR3: TGTGCCAGCAGCCTCACGGCGGCCACCGGGGAGCTGTTTTTT. Translated, it gives CASSLTAATGELFF. The entire variable domain, with the rest obtained from reference TRBV7-3 and TRBJ2-2, is as follows: GAGVSQTPSNKVTEKGKYVELRCDPISGHTALYWYRQSLGQGPEFLIYFQGTGAADDSGLPNDRFFAVRPEGSVSTLKIQRTERGDSAVYLCASSLTAATGELFFGEGSRLTVL.

The rearrangement uses TRBV27 and TRBJ1-2, with D unresolved. Germline V gives CDR1 MNHEY, CDR2 SMNVEV (reference sequence). This CDR3 has 15 amino acids. V was clipped by 8 bases and J by 4 bases, with 20 bases between them. The CDR3 is CASAGGPGTTYGYTF. Here the CDR3 DNA reads TGTGCCAGCGCGGGAGGACCAGGAACTACCTATGGCTACACCTTC.

V is TRBV6-1 and J is TRBJ2-1; 9 bases map to TRBD1. In germline, CDR1 is MNHNS, CDR2 SASEGT. CDR3 length equals 12 residues. The J segment lost 7 bases and the V segment lost 6 bases, leaving 1 base of the junction unmatched. The DNA of the CDR3 is TGTGCCAGCAGGACAGGGGGGAATGAGCAGTTCTTC. It is translated as CASRTGGNEQFF.

This sequence joins TRBV25-1 and TRBJ2-2; 9 bases align to TRBD2. The germline gives CDR1 MGHDK, CDR2 SYGVNS. The V segment lost 3 bases and the J segment 3 bases; nucleotides outside the gene matches: 8. The CDR3 sequence is 17 residues long. CDR3 bases: TGTGCCAGCAGTGATTACGGGACTAGCAGATACACCGGGGAGCTGTTTTTT. Translation: CASSDYGTSRYTGELFF. The variable domain in full, completed from reference TRBV25-1 and TRBJ2-2, reads EADIYQTPRYLVIGTGKKITLECSQTMGHDKMYWYQQDPGMELHLIHYSYGVNSTEKGDLSSESTVSRIRTEHFPLTLESARPSHTSQYLCASSDYGTSRYTGELFFGEGSRLTVL.

The chain recombines TRBV7-9 with TRBJ2-1; the D gene is possibly TRBD1 (5 bases). V was trimmed by 6 bases and J by 8 bases, leaving 8 bases between them. CDR1 is SEHNR and CDR2 is FQNEAQ in the germline V gene (reference sequence). CDR3 length: 11 amino acids. As DNA, the CDR3 is TGTGCCAGCAGGGAAGGGGATGAGCAGTTCTTC. It yields the protein CASREGDEQFF.

The V call is TRBV19, the J call TRBJ2-1; the match to TRBD2 covers 15 bases. This CDR3 comprises 16 residues. CDR1 LNHDA and CDR2 SQIVND come from the germline V gene (reference sequence). J lost 5 bases, V lost 5 bases, and 4 bases had no gene match. CDR3 protein: CASSWTSGRVNNEQFF. The CDR3, as DNA: TGTGCCAGTAGTTGGACTAGCGGGAGGGTTAACAATGAGCAGTTCTTC.

The CDR3 here is CATTRTTYEQYF. In nucleotides, the CDR3 is TGTGCCACCACCCGGACCACCTACGAGCAGTACTTC. The gene calls are TRBV2 and TRBJ2-7; D not certain. This CDR3 is 12 amino acids long. CDR1 and CDR2 (germline): SNHLY, FYNNEI. With 10 bases removed from V and 2 bases from J, the gap between germline ends came to 12 bases.

The genes are TRBV18 and TRBJ1-1, with D possibly matching TRBD1 (6 bases). The CDR3 has 17 amino acids. The V end lost 2 bases, the J end lost 1 base, and 17 bases lay between the germline ends. Germline V lookup: CDR1 KGHSH, CDR2 LQKENI. The DNA for the CDR3 is TGTGCCAGCTCACCAGTTCGCGAGCAGGGGAGGAACACTGAAGCTTTCTTT. Translation gives CASSPVREQGRNTEAFF. The full variable domain, rest sourced from reference TRBV18 and TRBJ1-1, is NAGVMQNPRHLVRRRGQEARLRCSPMKGHSHVYWYRQLPEEGLKFMVYLQKENIIDESGMPKERFSAEFPKEGPSILRIQQVVRGDSAAYFCASSPVREQGRNTEAFFGQGTRLTVV.

This chain joins TRBV5-4 and TRBJ2-5; the D gene is possibly TRBD2 (7 bases). The CDR3 spans 15 residues. CDR1 and CDR2 from the germline V gene are SGHNT and YYREEE (reference sequence). Trimming removed 4 bases from V and 5 bases from J, with 18 bases in between. CDR3 nucleotides: TGTGCCAGCAGCCGCTGGACTAGTCAGGGGGAGACCCAGTACTTC. It is translated as CASSRWTSQGETQYF.

The V call is TRBV29-1, the J call TRBJ2-2; the D gene is possibly TRBD1 (5 bases). The germline CDR1 and CDR2 sequences are SQVTM and ANQGSEA. The CDR3 runs 12 residues. V was trimmed by 5 bases and J by 6 bases, leaving 10 bases between them. DNA of the CDR3: TGCAGCGTTAACCAGGGATCCGGGGAGCTGTTTTTT. Its translation: CSVNQGSGELFF.

The chain couples TRBV7-9 to TRBJ2-7; the D call may be TRBD1 or TRBD2 (6 bases each). Germline V gives CDR1 SEHNR, CDR2 FQNEAQ (reference sequence). The germline V and J ends were trimmed by 0 bases and 5 bases, with 14 bases remaining between them. The CDR3 sequence is 15 residues long. This chain's CDR3 is CASSLASRGGNEQYF. The CDR3 DNA sequence: TGTGCCAGCAGCTTAGCGTCCAGGGGAGGCAACGAGCAGTACTTC.

The gene calls are TRBV5-6 and TRBJ2-3; no reliable D call. The CDR3 is made up of 15 amino acids. CDR1 is SGHDT and CDR2 is YYEEEE in the germline V gene. V lost 0 bases and J lost 2, with 10 bases in between. CDR3 nucleotide sequence: TGTGCCAGCAGCTTGGGAGGCGGAAACACAGATACGCAGTATTTT. Encoded protein: CASSLGGGNTDTQYF.

V and J are TRBV7-9 and TRBJ1-2; 7 nucleotides align to TRBD1. The trim removed 2 bases at V and 0 bases at J, leaving 9 bases unmatched. From germline, CDR1 is SEHNR and CDR2 FQNEAQ (reference sequence). The CDR3 consists of 17 residues. This CDR3 reads CASSLPRGQVPNYGYTF. The DNA of the CDR3 is TGTGCCAGCAGCTTACCGAGAGGACAGGTGCCTAACTATGGCTACACCTTC.

The J gene is TRBJ1-2, the V gene TRBV19; D gene uncertain. The CDR3 spans 14 residues. The V and J ends lost 4 bases and 5 bases respectively, with 14 bases between them. Germline V gene lookup returns CDR1 LNHDA and CDR2 SQIVND (reference sequence). The CDR3 DNA reads as TGTGCCAGTAGTACCAGGACCTCCGAGTATGGCTACACCTTC. Encoded protein: CASSTRTSEYGYTF. Together with reference TRBV19 and TRBJ1-2, the CDR3 gives the full variable domain: DGGITQSPKYLFRKEGQNVTLSCEQNLNHDAMYWYRQDPGQGLRLIYYSQIVNDFQKGDIAEGYSVSREKKESFPLTVTSAQKNPTAFYLCASSTRTSEYGYTFGSGTRLTVV.

The V gene is TRBV29-1, the J gene TRBJ2-1; D uncertain. The germline V gene has CDR1 SQVTM and CDR2 ANQGSEA. The V gene lost 5 bases and the J gene lost 3 bases, with 5 bases spanning the gap. This CDR3 comprises 11 residues. In nucleotides, the CDR3 is TGCAGCGTTAACAGCTACAATGAGCAGTTCTTC. Translating gives CSVNSYNEQFF.

This chain joins TRBV27 and TRBJ2-4; D unresolved. From germline, CDR1 is MNHEY and CDR2 SMNVEV (reference sequence). V gave up 3 bases and J gave up 10 bases, with 13 bases separating them. This CDR3 region has 13 residues. The CDR3 DNA reads TGTGCCAGCAGTTTCCCCCCGTTGGGGATTCAGTACTTC. This translates into CASSFPPLGIQYF.

This clonotype has more than one count but fewer than ten. The rearrangement links TRBV5-6 to TRBJ1-1; D is uncertain. Germline CDR1 reads SGHDT; CDR2 reads YYEEEE. Trimming removed 0 bases from V and 1 base from J, with 4 bases in between. The CDR3 contains 13 residues. The CDR3 is CASSLGGNTEAFF. The CDR3 bases are TGTGCCAGCAGCTTGGGGGGGAACACTGAAGCTTTCTTT.

The chain joins TRBV6-1 to TRBJ1-1; D call uncertain. Germline CDR1 MNHNS, CDR2 SASEGT. Trimming took off 0 bases at V and 1 base at J, with 6 bases between the two ends. CDR3 length: 14 amino acids. The CDR3 nucleotides read TGTGCCAGCAGTGAAGCGGCCAAGAACACTGAAGCTTTCTTT. It specifies CASSEAAKNTEAFF.

The chain joins TRBV7-9 to TRBJ2-7, with D perhaps TRBD1 (5 bases). The CDR3 is 13 amino acids. The germline V gene has CDR1 SEHNR and CDR2 FQNEAQ (reference sequence). The V end lost 5 bases, the J end lost 1 base, and 9 bases lay between the germline ends. The CDR3: CASSPTVSYEQYF. CDR3 in DNA: TGTGCCAGCAGCCCGACAGTTTCCTACGAGCAGTACTTC.

The chain is built from TRBV3-1 and TRBJ1-1, with D uncertain. Trimming took 6 bases from V and 5 from J, leaving 22 bases between them. Per the germline V gene, CDR1 is LGHDT and CDR2 is YNNKEL (reference sequence). The CDR3 is 16 residues long. The CDR3 nucleotides are TGTGCCAGCAGTCTAGTAATCGGGCCCCGCGGGACTGAAGCTTTCTTT. It translates to CASSLVIGPRGTEAFF.